Each of the 19 T cell receptor beta chains below was sequenced from the same sample in a study of cytomegalovirus exposure and HLA in healthy donors. PCR was performed using 60 Vbeta and 13 Jbeta primers. Profiling relied on immunoSEQ multiplex PCR, and the TCRdb table lists in-frame clones only, not all of them. The table includes roughly 220,000 clones, approximately 78% detected once. The sample taken for sequencing was PBMCs. The source is a woman in her forties in good health and CMV-seronegative.

The V and J genes are TRBV5-1 and TRBJ2-7, with 11 bases matching TRBD1. The CDR3 runs to 16 residues. The V gene end was trimmed by 4 bases and the J gene end by 4 bases; junction bases not matched to a gene: 10. Germline values: CDR1 SGHRS, CDR2 YFSETQ. CDR3 region: CASSPLSGQGAYEQYF. In nucleotides, the CDR3 is TGCGCCAGCAGCCCGCTCTCTGGACAGGGGGCTTACGAGCAGTACTTC.

This clone appeared once. This chain uses TRBV7-9 with TRBJ1-2, with TRBD1 matching 7 bases. The junction had 1 base not matched to a gene; V was cut back by 1 base and J by 8 bases. In germline, CDR1 is SEHNR, CDR2 FQNEAQ (reference sequence). This CDR3 contains 12 residues. The CDR3 nucleotides are TGTGCCAGCAGCTTAGGGGGACAGGGCTACACCTTC. Encoded protein: CASSLGGQGYTF.

The rearrangement joins TRBV19 to TRBJ1-1, with D possibly TRBD1 on 5 matching bases. Germline CDR1 is LNHDA and CDR2 is SQIVND (reference sequence). The CDR3 runs 17 residues. The ends were cut back, 7 bases at V and 3 bases at J, with 24 bases in the middle. CDR3 in DNA: TGTGCCAGTACCACCGGTTGGAGGGGCGATCTGGACACTGAAGCTTTCTTT. Translated: CASTTGWRGDLDTEAFF.

This clone was found a few times. The J gene is TRBJ2-2, the V gene TRBV4-1, with a tentative D call TRBD2 (5 bases). Germline CDR1 is MGHRA and CDR2 is YSYEKL. Between the trimmed V and J ends, which lost 6 bases and 6 bases, there was a span of 17 bases. The CDR3 loop spans 15 amino acids. CDR3 in DNA: TGCGCCAGCAGTCAAACCGCGCTCGGGGCCGGGGAGCTGTTTTTT. Protein product: CASSQTALGAGELFF.

The chain joins TRBV28 to TRBJ2-5, with 11 bases identical to TRBD2. CDR1 MDHEN and CDR2 SYDVKM come from the germline V gene. This CDR3 comprises 14 residues. Trimming at V came to 6 bases and at J to 3 bases, leaving 3 bases not matched to a gene. In nucleotides, the CDR3 is TGTGCCAGCAGGATAGCGGGAGGGGAAGAGACCCAGTACTTC. As protein: CASRIAGGEETQYF.

The chain joins TRBV5-1 to TRBJ1-2, with 9 bases that match TRBD1. Germline CDR1 is SGHRS and CDR2 is YFSETQ. V lost 4 bases and J lost 4; bases outside the gene matches: 11. The CDR3 is 16 amino acids. The CDR3 is CASSRDPGQGRYGYTF. CDR3 in DNA: TGCGCCAGCAGCCGGGACCCGGGACAGGGACGCTATGGCTACACCTTC.

The chain combines TRBV11-2 with TRBJ2-7, with 9 bases that match TRBD1. The germline V gene encodes CDR1 SGHAT and CDR2 FQNNGV. This CDR3 is built from 16 residues. The V gene end was trimmed by 0 bases and the J gene end by 4 bases; junction bases not matched to a gene: 7. The CDR3 region is CASSLESGQGTYEQYF. CDR3 DNA sequence: TGTGCCAGCAGCTTAGAGTCGGGACAGGGAACATACGAGCAGTACTTC. The variable domain in full, completed from reference TRBV11-2 and TRBJ2-7, reads EAGVAQSPRYKIIEKRQSVAFWCNPISGHATLYWYQQILGQGPKLLIQFQNNGVVDDSQLPKDRFSAERLKGVDSTLKIQPAKLEDSAVYLCASSLESGQGTYEQYFGPGTRLTVT.

The chain recombines TRBV18 with TRBJ1-2; the match to TRBD1 covers 7 bases. Germline lookup yields CDR1 KGHSH and CDR2 LQKENI. V was clipped by 3 bases and J by 4 bases; unmatched bases: 14. The CDR3 covers 17 residues. CDR3 DNA sequence: TGTGCCAGCTCACCCCGACACCCTAGACAGGGATTCTATGGCTACACCTTC. Protein sequence: CASSPRHPRQGFYGYTF. Supplemented by reference TRBV18 and TRBJ1-2, the full variable domain reads NAGVMQNPRHLVRRRGQEARLRCSPMKGHSHVYWYRQLPEEGLKFMVYLQKENIIDESGMPKERFSAEFPKEGPSILRIQQVVRGDSAAYFCASSPRHPRQGFYGYTFGSGTRLTVV.

This chain connects TRBV10-1 to TRBJ1-1, with D possibly being TRBD1 (6 bases). This CDR3 contains 17 residues. The V gene's germline CDR1 is WNHNN and CDR2 SYGVQD (reference sequence). Trimming shortened V by 4 bases and J by 1 base, and 19 bases separated the two germline ends. The CDR3 spells CASSGGGRWNPNTEAFF. Written as DNA, the CDR3 is TGCGCCAGCAGTGGGGGGGGGCGATGGAATCCGAACACTGAAGCTTTCTTT.

This clone was detected only a few times. In nucleotides, the CDR3 is TGTGCCAGCAGCCAAGGACAGGGGGGGGAAAAACTGTTTTTT. Translating gives CASSQGQGGEKLFF. The chain combines TRBV7-6 with TRBJ1-4, with 10 nucleotides matching TRBD1. CDR1 SGHVS and CDR2 FNYEAQ come from the germline V gene. This CDR3 region has 14 residues. V shed 5 bases, J shed 8 bases, and the junction held 5 bases outside the gene matches.

There are a few counts of this clone. V usage is TRBV11-3 and J usage is TRBJ2-7, with TRBD1 as a possible D gene (5 bases). This CDR3 spans 15 amino acids. The germline V and J ends were trimmed by 0 bases and 2 bases, with 11 bases remaining between them. Germline CDR1 is SGHNT and CDR2 is YENEEA. CDR3 sequence reads: CASSLEAGWAYEQYF. CDR3 coding DNA: TGTGCCAGCAGCTTAGAGGCAGGGTGGGCCTACGAGCAGTACTTC. The full variable domain, its missing parts supplied by reference TRBV11-3 and TRBJ2-7, is EAGVVQSPRYKIIEKKQPVAFWCNPISGHNTLYWYLQNLGQGPELLIRYENEEAVDDSQLPKDRFSAERLKGVDSTLKIQPAELGDSAVYLCASSLEAGWAYEQYFGPGTRLTVT.

On this clone: At one of its ends the junction is not consistent with the germline gene, which may arise from a read error. This sequence joins TRBV4-1 and TRBJ2-3, with D maybe TRBD2 (6 bases). CDR3 length: 17 amino acids. Germline V gene sequence: CDR1 MGHRA, CDR2 YSYEKL. The CDR3 is CASGHEGVGLGGDTQYF. CDR3 sequence (DNA): TGCGCCAGCGGCCACGAGGGCGTGGGGCTCGGGGGAGATACGCAGTATTTT.

V and J are TRBV7-9 and TRBJ2-1; 10 positions match TRBD2. The CDR3 covers 15 residues. V shed 1 base, J shed 10 bases, and the junction held 7 bases outside the gene matches. The germline V gene encodes CDR1 SEHNR and CDR2 FQNEAQ (reference sequence). In DNA, the CDR3 is TGTGCCAGCAGCTTAGGGCTAGCGGGAGCCAGGGAGCAGTTCTTC. Protein sequence: CASSLGLAGAREQFF.

The chain links TRBV4-1 to TRBJ1-2; TRBD1 might be the D (5 bases). Germline V lookup: CDR1 MGHRA, CDR2 YSYEKL. The V end was cut by 0 bases, the J end by 8 bases, with 16 bases between. The CDR3 is 15 amino acids. CDR3 amino acids: CASSQDGLGTKGYTF. The CDR3 DNA reads as TGCGCCAGCAGCCAAGATGGGTTAGGGACTAAGGGCTACACCTTC.

This chain uses TRBV18 with TRBJ1-2, with 9 bases that match TRBD1. V shed 6 bases, J shed 4 bases, and the junction held 6 bases outside the gene matches. The germline V gene encodes CDR1 KGHSH and CDR2 LQKENI. This CDR3 region has 14 residues. CDR3 nucleotides: TGTGCCAGCTCCCCTGACAGGGGGTTCTATGGCTACACCTTC. It yields the protein CASSPDRGFYGYTF.

In its sample, this clone was seen a few times. The V call is TRBV30, the J call TRBJ2-2; 8 bases match TRBD1. The CDR3 is 14 amino acids. Germline CDR1 GTSNPN, CDR2 SVGIG (reference sequence). The V and J ends lost 3 bases and 1 base, in that order; junction bases with no gene match: 1. CDR3 protein: CAWRTGVNTGELFF. CDR3 DNA: TGTGCCTGGAGGACAGGGGTGAACACCGGGGAGCTGTTTTTT.

This clone was observed a few times. The chain links TRBV11-2 to TRBJ2-7; TRBD2 might be the D (6 bases). This CDR3 contains 17 residues. Between the trimmed V and J ends, which lost 0 bases and 7 bases, there was a span of 22 bases. CDR1 and CDR2 from the germline V gene are SGHAT and FQNNGV. In nucleotides, the CDR3 is TGTGCCAGCAGCTTAGATGATAGCGGAAGAAGAGTTTGTGAGCAGTACTTC. It translates to CASSLDDSGRRVCEQYF.

The chain recombines TRBV6-5 with TRBJ1-4, with D possibly being TRBD1 (5 bases). V gave up 5 bases and J gave up 8 bases, with 18 bases separating them. Germline V gene sequence: CDR1 MNHEY, CDR2 SVGAGI. This CDR3 spans 15 amino acids. CDR3 in amino acids: CASSRTATVAEKLFF. CDR3 bases: TGTGCCAGCAGTCGGACGGCGACAGTCGCCGAAAAACTGTTTTTT.

This clone was found a few times. For the CDR3, the DNA is TGCGCCAGCAGCTTGGTGGATGGGACAGGCTACGAGCAGTACTTC. Translating gives CASSLVDGTGYEQYF. This chain connects TRBV5-1 to TRBJ2-7; 8 nucleotides match TRBD1. V lost 0 bases and J lost 3; bases outside the gene matches: 5. The CDR3 has 15 residues. CDR1 and CDR2 (germline): SGHRS, YFSETQ. Supplemented by reference TRBV5-1 and TRBJ2-7, the full variable domain reads KAGVTQTPRYLIKTRGQQVTLSCSPISGHRSVSWYQQTPGQGLQFLFEYFSETQRNKGNFPGRFSGRQFSNSRSEMNVSTLELGDSALYLCASSLVDGTGYEQYFGPGTRLTVT.